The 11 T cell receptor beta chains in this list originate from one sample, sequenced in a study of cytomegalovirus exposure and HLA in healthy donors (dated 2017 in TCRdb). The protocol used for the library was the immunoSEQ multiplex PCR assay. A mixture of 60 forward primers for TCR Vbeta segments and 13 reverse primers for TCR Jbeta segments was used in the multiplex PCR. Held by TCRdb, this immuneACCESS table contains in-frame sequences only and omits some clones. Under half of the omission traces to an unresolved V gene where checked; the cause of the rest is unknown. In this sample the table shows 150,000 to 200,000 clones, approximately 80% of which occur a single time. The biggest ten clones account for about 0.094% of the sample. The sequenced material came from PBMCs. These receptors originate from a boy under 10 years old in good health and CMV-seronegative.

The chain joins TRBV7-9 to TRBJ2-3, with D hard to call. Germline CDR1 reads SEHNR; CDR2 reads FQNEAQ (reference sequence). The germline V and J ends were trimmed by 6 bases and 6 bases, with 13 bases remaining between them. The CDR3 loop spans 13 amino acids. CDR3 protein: CASSPLSRDTQYF. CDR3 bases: TGTGCCAGCAGTCCCCTCTCACGGGATACGCAGTATTTT.

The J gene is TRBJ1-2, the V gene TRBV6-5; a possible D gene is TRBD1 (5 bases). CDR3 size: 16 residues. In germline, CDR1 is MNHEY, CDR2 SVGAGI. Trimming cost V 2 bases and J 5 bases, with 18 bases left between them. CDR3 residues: CASSYDPGLKSYGYTF. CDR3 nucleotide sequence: TGTGCCAGCAGTTACGATCCGGGACTAAAGTCGTATGGCTACACCTTC.

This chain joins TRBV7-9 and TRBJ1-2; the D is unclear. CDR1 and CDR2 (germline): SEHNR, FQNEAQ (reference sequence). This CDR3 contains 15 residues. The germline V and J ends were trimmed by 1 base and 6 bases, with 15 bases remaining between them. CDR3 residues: CASSLVGRILDGYTF. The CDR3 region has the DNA TGTGCCAGCAGCTTAGTTGGCAGGATCCTCGATGGCTACACCTTC. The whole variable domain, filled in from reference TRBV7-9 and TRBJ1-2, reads DTGVSQNPRHKITKRGQNVTFRCDPISEHNRLYWYRQTLGQGPEFLTYFQNEAQLEKSRLLSDRFSAERPKGSFSTLEIQRTEQGDSAMYLCASSLVGRILDGYTFGSGTRLTVV.

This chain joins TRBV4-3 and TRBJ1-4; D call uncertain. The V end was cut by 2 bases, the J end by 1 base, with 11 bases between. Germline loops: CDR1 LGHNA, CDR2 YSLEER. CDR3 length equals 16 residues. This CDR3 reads CASSQSPLKTNEKLFF. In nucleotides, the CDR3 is TGCGCCAGCAGCCAATCTCCACTAAAAACTAATGAAAAACTGTTTTTT.

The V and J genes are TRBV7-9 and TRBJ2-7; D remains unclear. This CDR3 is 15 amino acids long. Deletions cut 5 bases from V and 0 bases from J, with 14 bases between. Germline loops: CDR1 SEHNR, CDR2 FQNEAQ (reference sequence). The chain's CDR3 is CASSLAAQNSYEQYF. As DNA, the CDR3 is TGTGCCAGCAGCCTCGCGGCCCAGAACTCCTACGAGCAGTACTTC. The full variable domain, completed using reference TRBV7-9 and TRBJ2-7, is DTGVSQNPRHKITKRGQNVTFRCDPISEHNRLYWYRQTLGQGPEFLTYFQNEAQLEKSRLLSDRFSAERPKGSFSTLEIQRTEQGDSAMYLCASSLAAQNSYEQYFGPGTRLTVT.

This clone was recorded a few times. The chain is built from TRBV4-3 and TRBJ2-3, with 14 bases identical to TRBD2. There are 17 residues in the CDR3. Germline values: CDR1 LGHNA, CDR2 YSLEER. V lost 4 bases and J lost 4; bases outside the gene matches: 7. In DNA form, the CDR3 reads TGCGCCAGCAGCCCCGGGACTAGCGGGGGAAGGGCAGATACGCAGTATTTT. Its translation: CASSPGTSGGRADTQYF.

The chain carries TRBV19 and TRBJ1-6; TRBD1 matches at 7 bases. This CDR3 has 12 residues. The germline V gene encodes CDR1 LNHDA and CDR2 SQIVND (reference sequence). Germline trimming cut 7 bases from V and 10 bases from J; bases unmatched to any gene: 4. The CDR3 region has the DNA TGTGCCAGTACTACAGGGGTATCACCCCTCCACTTT. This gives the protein CASTTGVSPLHF.

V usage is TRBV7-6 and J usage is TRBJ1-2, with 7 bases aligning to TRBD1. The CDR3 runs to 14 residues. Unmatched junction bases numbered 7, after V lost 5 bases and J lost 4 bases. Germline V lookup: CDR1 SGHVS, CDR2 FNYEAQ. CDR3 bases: TGTGCCAGCAGCCCCGGGACAGATCCCTATGGCTACACCTTC. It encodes CASSPGTDPYGYTF.

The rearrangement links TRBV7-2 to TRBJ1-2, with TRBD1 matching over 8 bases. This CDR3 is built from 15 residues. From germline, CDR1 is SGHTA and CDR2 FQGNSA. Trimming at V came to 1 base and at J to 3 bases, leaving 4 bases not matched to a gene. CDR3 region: CASSLGQGAHYGYTF. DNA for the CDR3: TGTGCCAGCAGCTTAGGCCAGGGGGCGCACTATGGCTACACCTTC.

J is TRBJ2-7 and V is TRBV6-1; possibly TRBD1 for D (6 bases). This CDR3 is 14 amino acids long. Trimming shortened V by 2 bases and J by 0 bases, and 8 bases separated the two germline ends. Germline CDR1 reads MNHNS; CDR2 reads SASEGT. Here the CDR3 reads CASSETRGSYEQYF. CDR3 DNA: TGTGCCAGCAGTGAAACCAGGGGCTCCTACGAGCAGTACTTC.

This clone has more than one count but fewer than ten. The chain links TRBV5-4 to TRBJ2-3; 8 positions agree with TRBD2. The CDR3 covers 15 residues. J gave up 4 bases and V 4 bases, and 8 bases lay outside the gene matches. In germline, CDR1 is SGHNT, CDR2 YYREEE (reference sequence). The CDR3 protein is CASSLERGRSDTQYF. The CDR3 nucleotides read TGTGCCAGCAGCCTTGAGCGGGGGAGATCAGATACGCAGTATTTT.